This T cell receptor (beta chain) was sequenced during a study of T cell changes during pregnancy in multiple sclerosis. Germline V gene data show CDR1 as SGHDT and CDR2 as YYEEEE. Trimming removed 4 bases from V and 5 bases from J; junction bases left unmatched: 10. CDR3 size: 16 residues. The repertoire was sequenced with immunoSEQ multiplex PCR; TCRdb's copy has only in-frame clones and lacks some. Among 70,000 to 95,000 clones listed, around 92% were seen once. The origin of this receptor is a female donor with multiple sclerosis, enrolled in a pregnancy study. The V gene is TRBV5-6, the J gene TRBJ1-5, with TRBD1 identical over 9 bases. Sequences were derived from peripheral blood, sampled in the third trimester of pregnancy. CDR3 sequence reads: CASSGGTGSKDQPQHF. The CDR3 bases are TGTGCCAGCAGCGGGGGGACAGGGAGCAAGGATCAGCCCCAGCATTTT.